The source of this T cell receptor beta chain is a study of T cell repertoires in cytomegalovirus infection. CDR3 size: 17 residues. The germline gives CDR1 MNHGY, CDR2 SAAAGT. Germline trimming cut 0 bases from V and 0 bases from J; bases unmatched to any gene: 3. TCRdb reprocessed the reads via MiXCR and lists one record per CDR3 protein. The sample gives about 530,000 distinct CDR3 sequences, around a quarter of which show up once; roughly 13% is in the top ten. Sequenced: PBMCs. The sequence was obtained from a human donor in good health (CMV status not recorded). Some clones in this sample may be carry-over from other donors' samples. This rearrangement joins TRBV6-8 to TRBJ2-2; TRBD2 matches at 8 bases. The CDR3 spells CASSYSSGGPNTGELFF. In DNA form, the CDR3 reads TGTGCCAGCAGTTACTCGAGCGGGGGACCGAACACCGGGGAGCTGTTTTTT.